The 26 T cell receptor beta chains below were found in one sample sequenced in a study of blood T cell repertoires in COVID-19. Sequencing was performed with immunoSEQ multiplex PCR; in TCRdb, only in-frame clones are kept and a portion is missing. The table shows 200,000 to 300,000 clones, with approximately 84% occurring only once. Sequencing used peripheral blood. The receptor set was obtained from a man aged 45 to 65 with acute or convalescent COVID-19.

The chain has TRBV19 and TRBJ2-7, with 8 positions matching TRBD1. J gave up 1 base and V 3 bases, and 11 bases lay outside the gene matches. The CDR3 runs to 17 residues. CDR1 is LNHDA and CDR2 is SQIVND in the germline V gene (reference sequence). In nucleotides, the CDR3 is TGTGCCAGTAGTATTTGGGCGCAGGGGGCCATTTCCTACGAGCAGTACTTC. Protein: CASSIWAQGAISYEQYF.

The V call is TRBV5-1, the J call TRBJ2-2; D is possibly TRBD2 (6 bases). The V end was cut by 2 bases, the J end by 5 bases, with 13 bases between. Germline CDR1 is SGHRS and CDR2 is YFSETQ. The CDR3 has 15 residues. Here the CDR3 DNA reads TGCGCCAGCAGCTTAGGGACTCCCTCAACCGGGGAGCTGTTTTTT. This translates into CASSLGTPSTGELFF.

The chain is built from TRBV2 and TRBJ2-5; tentatively, D is TRBD1 (6 bases). In germline, CDR1 is SNHLY, CDR2 FYNNEI. This CDR3 is 11 amino acids long. With 8 bases removed from V and 5 bases from J, the gap between germline ends came to 9 bases. CDR3 region: CASWTAETQYF. CDR3 DNA: TGTGCCAGCTGGACAGCGGAGACCCAGTACTTC.

DNA of the CDR3: TGTGCCAGCAGCCGAACAAATCAGCCCCAGCATTTT. Translated, it gives CASSRTNQPQHF. The genes are TRBV14 and TRBJ1-5; D remains unclear. V lost 4 bases and J 4 bases, leaving 5 bases between the germline ends. Per the germline V gene, CDR1 is SGHDN and CDR2 is FVKESK. This CDR3 region has 12 residues.

This chain joins TRBV5-6 and TRBJ2-7; 8 bases map to TRBD1. The V and J ends lost 4 bases and 4 bases, in that order; junction bases with no gene match: 10. Germline CDR1 SGHDT, CDR2 YYEEEE. The CDR3 length is 15 residues. CDR3 loop: CASSGTGGYYYEQYF. CDR3 nucleotide sequence: TGTGCCAGCAGCGGGACAGGCGGTTATTATTACGAGCAGTACTTC.

The rearrangement joins TRBV6-5 to TRBJ2-7, with TRBD2 as a possible D gene (6 bases). The CDR3 loop spans 13 amino acids. V lost 8 bases and J lost 2, with 13 bases in between. In germline, CDR1 is MNHEY, CDR2 SVGAGI. The CDR3 protein is CASFPSGAYEQYF. In DNA, the CDR3 is TGTGCCAGCTTCCCTTCGGGAGCCTACGAGCAGTACTTC.

This clone was found once. The rearrangement links TRBV6-2 or TRBV6-3 to TRBJ1-5; weak D call: TRBD1 (5 bases). This CDR3 is 13 amino acids long. CDR1 and CDR2 from the germline V gene are MNHEY and SVGEGT. V was cut by 2 bases and J by 5 bases, with 7 bases left in between. In nucleotides, the CDR3 is TGTGCCAGCAGTTACCAGACAGATCAGCCCCAGCATTTT. This gives the protein CASSYQTDQPQHF.

Regarding this clone: The identical CDR3 is also encoded by other nucleotide sequences in the sample. V is TRBV30 and J is TRBJ1-2; D not resolved. Germline CDR1 and CDR2: GTSNPN and SVGIG (reference sequence). The CDR3 runs to 11 residues. V lost 2 bases to trimming and J lost 2 bases, with 3 bases between them. CDR3 region: CAWSTNYGYTF. In nucleotides, the CDR3 is TGTGCCTGGAGTACAAACTATGGCTACACCTTC.

This clone was found once. The genes are TRBV6-1 and TRBJ2-7; TRBD2 is a possible D gene (6 bases). Germline CDR1 is MNHNS and CDR2 is SASEGT. This CDR3 contains 14 residues. V was shortened by 2 bases and J by 7 bases, with 15 bases between the two germline ends. The CDR3 loop reads CASSEWQGGREQYF. Here the CDR3 DNA reads TGTGCCAGCAGTGAATGGCAGGGAGGAAGGGAGCAGTACTTC.

The chain couples TRBV5-1 to TRBJ2-2; maybe TRBD2 (5 bases). The CDR3 runs 17 residues. The V end was cut by 0 bases, the J end by 7 bases, with 19 bases between. The germline V gene has CDR1 SGHRS and CDR2 YFSETQ. Written as DNA, the CDR3 is TGCGCCAGCAGCTTGGTCGGTCCACTAGACAATGGCGGGGAGCTGTTTTTT. Residues: CASSLVGPLDNGGELFF.

The chain carries TRBV6-5 and TRBJ1-1, with D perhaps TRBD1 (5 bases). Germline V gene lookup returns CDR1 MNHEY and CDR2 SVGAGI. The germline V and J ends were trimmed by 0 bases and 5 bases, with 13 bases remaining between them. This CDR3 region has 15 residues. Written as DNA, the CDR3 is TGTGCCAGCAGTTACTCGAATCGGGGGACGACTGAAGCTTTCTTT. Translated, it gives CASSYSNRGTTEAFF.

This clone turned up a few times. The V and J genes are TRBV19 and TRBJ1-1; D is ambiguous. This CDR3 spans 13 amino acids. Germline V gene sequence: CDR1 LNHDA, CDR2 SQIVND (reference sequence). V lost 7 bases and J lost 5, with 14 bases in between. The chain's CDR3 is CASNWPARTEAFF. The CDR3, as DNA: TGTGCCAGTAATTGGCCCGCGAGGACTGAAGCTTTCTTT.

V and J are TRBV27 and TRBJ1-1; D gene unclear. Germline V CDR1 and CDR2: MNHEY, SMNVEV (reference sequence). The V end lost 6 bases, the J end lost 4 bases, and 9 bases lay between the germline ends. The CDR3 consists of 12 residues. The CDR3 region has the DNA TGTGCCAGCAGCCGAGGGTCCACTGAAGCTTTCTTT. This translates into CASSRGSTEAFF.

The chain joins TRBV11-3 to TRBJ2-1, with 7 nucleotides matching TRBD1. The length of the CDR3 is 14 residues. Germline V gives CDR1 SGHNT, CDR2 YENEEA. V lost 0 bases to trimming and J lost 6 bases; unmatched junction nucleotides: 2. The CDR3 DNA is TGTGCCAGCAGCTTAGACCCAGGGGGCAATGAGCAGTTCTTC. This translates into CASSLDPGGNEQFF.

V gene TRBV6-5 combines with J gene TRBJ2-4; a weak D match, TRBD2 (6 bases). In germline, CDR1 is MNHEY, CDR2 SVGAGI. V gave up 6 bases and J gave up 8 bases, with 20 bases separating them. This CDR3 is 15 amino acids long. The CDR3 DNA reads as TGTGCCAGCAGCCGTAGCGGCGATGCATCTCACATTCAGTACTTC. Translation gives CASSRSGDASHIQYF.

The chain joins TRBV10-3 to TRBJ2-2, with D maybe TRBD1 (5 bases). V was clipped by 11 bases and J by 0 bases, with 19 bases between them. The CDR3 consists of 16 residues. Germline V lookup: CDR1 ENHRY, CDR2 SYGVKD. The CDR3, as DNA: TGTGCCGTTCCACAAGGGGCGACGGCGAACACCGGGGAGCTGTTTTTT. It encodes CAVPQGATANTGELFF.

The V call is TRBV7-2, the J call TRBJ2-7; possible D gene TRBD1, 6 bases. Germline CDR1 is SGHTA and CDR2 is FQGNSA. V gave up 4 bases and J gave up 6 bases, with 19 bases separating them. The CDR3 is 15 residues long. DNA for the CDR3: TGTGCCAGCAGCTCGGGCCTACAGGGCTGGCGCGAGCAGTACTTC. Protein product: CASSSGLQGWREQYF.

J is TRBJ1-3 and V is TRBV6-5; TRBD1 is a possible D gene (5 bases). With 6 bases removed from V and 3 bases from J, the gap between germline ends came to 12 bases. The CDR3 spans 14 residues. CDR1 is MNHEY, CDR2 SVGAGI, per germline. The CDR3 DNA follows: TGTGCCAGCAGCCACCCCGGGGGTGGAAACACCATATATTTT. Its translation: CASSHPGGGNTIYF.

The chain combines TRBV6-2 or TRBV6-3 with TRBJ1-1; D gene unclear. With 0 bases removed from V and 4 bases from J, the gap between germline ends came to 9 bases. CDR3 length equals 14 residues. CDR1 MNHEY and CDR2 SVGEGT come from the germline V gene. The CDR3 reads CASSYSGERTEAFF. The CDR3 coding sequence is TGTGCCAGCAGTTACTCTGGGGAGCGCACTGAAGCTTTCTTT.

The V gene is TRBV6-4, the J gene TRBJ2-2; D not certain. Germline values: CDR1 MRHNA, CDR2 SNTAGT. The CDR3 spans 14 residues. Trimming took 2 bases from V and 1 from J, leaving 5 bases between them. The CDR3 loop is CASSDTVNTGELFF. The CDR3 DNA sequence: TGTGCCAGCAGTGACACGGTGAACACCGGGGAGCTGTTTTTT.

V gene TRBV19 combines with J gene TRBJ2-7; TRBD2 aligns across 10 bases. The germline V gene encodes CDR1 LNHDA and CDR2 SQIVND (reference sequence). V lost 7 bases and J lost 2; bases outside the gene matches: 5. This CDR3 spans 14 amino acids. The CDR3 region has the DNA TGTGCCAGTAAAACTAGCGGGGCTCCCTACGAGCAGTACTTC. Translating it yields CASKTSGAPYEQYF.

The CDR3 sequence is CASSATSGESSYNEQFF. The DNA for the CDR3 is TGTGCCAGCAGTGCTACTAGCGGGGAGAGCTCCTACAATGAGCAGTTCTTC. The chain combines TRBV25-1 with TRBJ2-1; TRBD2 matches 10 bases. The ends lost 4 bases at V and 0 bases at J; junction bases unmatched: 6. The CDR3 is made up of 17 amino acids. CDR1 is MGHDK, CDR2 SYGVNS, per germline. Complete variable domain (other parts from reference TRBV25-1 and TRBJ2-1): EADIYQTPRYLVIGTGKKITLECSQTMGHDKMYWYQQDPGMELHLIHYSYGVNSTEKGDLSSESTVSRIRTEHFPLTLESARPSHTSQYLCASSATSGESSYNEQFFGPGTRLTVL.

The V call is TRBV9, the J call TRBJ2-1, with 9 bases aligning to TRBD2. Unmatched junction bases numbered 11, after V lost 3 bases and J lost 1 base. CDR1 is SGDLS and CDR2 is YYNGEE in the germline V gene. The CDR3 has 18 residues. CDR3 sequence (DNA): TGTGCCAGCAGCGCACCTCAAGCGGGGGGAGTATCCTACAATGAGCAGTTCTTC. Its translation: CASSAPQAGGVSYNEQFF.

The rearrangement uses TRBV28 and TRBJ2-1, with 13 positions matching TRBD2. The J segment lost 12 bases and the V segment lost 8 bases, leaving 16 bases of the junction unmatched. The CDR3 contains 16 residues. Germline lookup yields CDR1 MDHEN and CDR2 SYDVKM. The CDR3 bases are TGTGCCAGCCAAAAGACACTACTAGCGGGAGGGCCCGGGCAGTTCTTC. This encodes CASQKTLLAGGPGQFF. Based on the CDR3 plus reference TRBV28 and TRBJ2-1, the full variable domain is DVKVTQSSRYLVKRTGEKVFLECVQDMDHENMFWYRQDPGLGLRLIYFSYDVKMKEKGDIPEGYSVSREKKERFSLILESASTNQTSMYLCASQKTLLAGGPGQFFGPGTRLTVL.

This clone came up a few times. The chain uses TRBV18 and TRBJ1-1, with D unresolved. This CDR3 has 13 residues. The germline V gene has CDR1 KGHSH and CDR2 LQKENI. V lost 4 bases and J 1 base, leaving 7 bases between the germline ends. As DNA, the CDR3 is TGTGCCAGCTCACTTACGGGGAACACTGAAGCTTTCTTT. It translates to CASSLTGNTEAFF.

J is TRBJ2-7 and V is TRBV15; D might be TRBD1 (5 bases). The germline V and J ends were trimmed by 1 base and 5 bases, with 15 bases remaining between them. The CDR3 spans 15 residues. CDR1 is LNHNV and CDR2 is YYDKDF in the germline V gene (reference sequence). CDR3 DNA sequence: TGTGCCACCAGCAGAGGCACAGGTTTAGTCGACGAGCAGTACTTC. It translates to CATSRGTGLVDEQYF.